This T cell receptor (beta chain) was sequenced for a study of blood T cell repertoires in COVID-19. For the study at large: Acute-phase and convalescent COVID-19 samples originated in the United States, Italy and Spain. In each case, the material was cDNA or gDNA derived from T cells, B-cell-depleted T cells, or PBMCs.

The V gene lost 5 bases and the J gene lost 1 base, with 14 bases spanning the gap. Germline V CDR1 and CDR2: MNHEY, SVGAGI. This CDR3 comprises 15 residues. In the study's own analysis: Amplification from reference gene primers served as the basis for estimated nucleated cell counts. The method was immunoSEQ multiplex PCR; TCRdb's version includes in-frame clones alone and lacks a portion of them. That table supplies the V and J calls and clone size; D and trimming were determined from the DNA. Here the sample spans 150,000 to 200,000 clones, around four fifths being singletons. V usage is TRBV6-5 and J usage is TRBJ2-5, with D possibly matching TRBD1 (6 bases). This TCR derives from a woman over 75 with active or convalescent COVID-19. What was sequenced was peripheral blood. CDR3 in DNA: TGTGCCAGCAGTCTCCTGTGGACAGTCCAAGAGACCCAGTACTTC. Protein sequence: CASSLLWTVQETQYF.